This entry lists 22 T cell receptor beta chains sequenced from one sample in a study of cytomegalovirus exposure and HLA in healthy donors (dated by TCRdb to between 2016 and 2019). Library method: the immunoSEQ multiplex PCR assay. The multiplex PCR relied on a mix of 60 forward primers for TCR Vbeta segments and 13 reverse primers for TCR Jbeta segments. Entries here come from immuneACCESS through TCRdb and include only in-frame sequences with V and J called. Some clones fail to appear in such tables; in the studies checked, an unresolved V gene covers under half of the shortfall, and the cause of the remainder is unknown. The sample data list approximately 150,000 clones, and 80% of these were observed just once. Around an eighth of the sample is held by the ten biggest clonotypes. What was sequenced was PBMCs. The source of these receptors is a woman between 40 and 50 years old in good health and CMV-seronegative.

The rearrangement links TRBV29-1 to TRBJ1-2; D unclear. The germline V gene encodes CDR1 SQVTM and CDR2 ANQGSEA. This CDR3 is 14 amino acids long. Trimming removed 2 bases at V and 7 bases at J, with 17 bases between. In DNA form, the CDR3 reads TGCAGCGTTGAAATAGGTGAAGACATGACTGGCTACACCTTC. It codes for CSVEIGEDMTGYTF.

The chain is built from TRBV7-2 and TRBJ1-2; possibly TRBD1 for D (5 bases). The V and J ends lost 0 bases and 7 bases respectively, with 15 bases between them. This CDR3 comprises 15 residues. Germline V gene data show CDR1 as SGHTA and CDR2 as FQGNSA. The CDR3 DNA reads TGTGCCAGCAGCTTAGCAGTTGGGGTGCAGGGTGGCTACACCTTC. Its protein product is CASSLAVGVQGGYTF.

This clone was counted between two and nine times. This chain uses TRBV6-6 with TRBJ1-3; D unclear. CDR1 is MNHNY, CDR2 SVGAGI, per germline (reference sequence). V gave up 2 bases and J gave up 2 bases, with 10 bases separating them. The length of the CDR3 is 15 residues. The CDR3 is CASSYPPVTGNTIYF. CDR3 in DNA: TGTGCCAGCAGTTACCCCCCAGTGACTGGAAACACCATATATTTT.

J is TRBJ2-1 and V is TRBV27, with TRBD2 identical over 8 bases. The CDR3 totals 14 residues. After removal of 5 bases from V and 2 bases from J, the junction contained 2 bases not matched to a gene. The germline V gene has CDR1 MNHEY and CDR2 SMNVEV (reference sequence). CDR3 protein: CASSVLAAYNEQFF. In DNA, the CDR3 is TGTGCCAGCAGTGTACTAGCGGCCTACAATGAGCAGTTCTTC.

The rearrangement links TRBV7-3 to TRBJ1-2; TRBD1 matches 10 bases. CDR1 is SGHTA and CDR2 is FQGTGA in the germline V gene. The CDR3 covers 12 residues. J gave up 10 bases and V 5 bases, and 4 bases lay outside the gene matches. The CDR3: CASSPGQGVYTF. In DNA form, the CDR3 reads TGTGCCAGCAGCCCTGGACAGGGGGTCTACACCTTC. The entire variable domain, with the rest obtained from reference TRBV7-3 and TRBJ1-2, is as follows: GAGVSQTPSNKVTEKGKYVELRCDPISGHTALYWYRQSLGQGPEFLIYFQGTGAADDSGLPNDRFFAVRPEGSVSTLKIQRTERGDSAVYLCASSPGQGVYTFGSGTRLTVV.

The sample holds a few counts of this clone. V gene TRBV28 combines with J gene TRBJ1-4; 8 bases match TRBD1. This CDR3 is 14 amino acids long. The germline gives CDR1 MDHEN, CDR2 SYDVKM. The V gene end was trimmed by 6 bases and the J gene end by 7 bases; junction bases not matched to a gene: 7. The chain's CDR3 is CASSTGTGPEKLFF. The CDR3 DNA reads as TGTGCCAGCAGCACCGGGACAGGTCCTGAAAAACTGTTTTTT. Supplemented by reference TRBV28 and TRBJ1-4, the full variable domain reads DVKVTQSSRYLVKRTGEKVFLECVQDMDHENMFWYRQDPGLGLRLIYFSYDVKMKEKGDIPEGYSVSREKKERFSLILESASTNQTSMYLCASSTGTGPEKLFFGSGTQLSVL.

The chain employs TRBV2 and TRBJ1-6; a weak D match, TRBD1 (5 bases). Germline CDR1 is SNHLY and CDR2 is FYNNEI. V was shortened by 4 bases and J by 11 bases, with 12 bases between the two germline ends. The CDR3 loop spans 13 amino acids. CDR3 sequence reads: CASSGSPGAPLHF. The CDR3 DNA is TGTGCCAGCAGTGGCTCCCCGGGGGCACCCCTCCACTTT.

This chain uses TRBV15 with TRBJ2-1; 8 nucleotides line up with TRBD2. This CDR3 has 16 amino acids. Germline lookup yields CDR1 LNHNV and CDR2 YYDKDF (reference sequence). Germline trimming cut 1 base from V and 10 bases from J; bases unmatched to any gene: 12. The CDR3 coding sequence is TGTGCCACCAGCAGAGTACGCGGGGGGCCAACTGACGAGCAGTTCTTC. It codes for CATSRVRGGPTDEQFF.

This chain uses TRBV4-3 with TRBJ1-5; no clear D. CDR1 is LGHNA, CDR2 YSLEER, per germline. The CDR3 covers 16 residues. Trimming pared 0 bases from V and 7 bases from J, leaving 16 bases between. The CDR3 bases are TGCGCCAGCAGCCAAGAGGCCCCCTCAAGCGGCCAGCCCCAGCATTTT. Translation: CASSQEAPSSGQPQHF.

The rearrangement uses TRBV6-5 and TRBJ1-4; 9 bases fit TRBD1. V lost 7 bases, J lost 7 bases, and 7 bases stayed unmatched. This CDR3 region has 14 residues. CDR1 is MNHEY, CDR2 SVGAGI, per germline. The DNA for the CDR3 is TGTGCCAGCACCACCGGGACAGGGTTTGAAAAACTGTTTTTT. This codes for CASTTGTGFEKLFF.

This clone has only a few counts. The chain recombines TRBV28 with TRBJ1-1; D perhaps matches TRBD1 (5 bases). V was clipped by 8 bases and J by 2 bases, with 18 bases between them. There are 15 residues in the CDR3. The germline V gene has CDR1 MDHEN and CDR2 SYDVKM. CDR3 in amino acids: CASQPGGTQNTEAFF. DNA of the CDR3: TGTGCCAGCCAACCCGGGGGTACTCAAAACACTGAAGCTTTCTTT.

This rearrangement joins TRBV5-1 to TRBJ2-5; a possible D gene is TRBD1 (6 bases). V was cut by 4 bases and J by 7 bases, with 17 bases left in between. CDR1 SGHRS and CDR2 YFSETQ come from the germline V gene. The CDR3 is 14 residues long. The chain's CDR3 is CASSPDRTLVTQYF. In DNA, the CDR3 is TGCGCCAGCAGCCCTGACAGGACCCTTGTGACCCAGTACTTC.

V is TRBV27 and J is TRBJ1-2, with D possibly matching TRBD1 (5 bases). Trimming stripped 3 bases from V and 3 bases from J, with 8 bases between. Per germline, CDR1 MNHEY and CDR2 SMNVEV (reference sequence). The CDR3 is made up of 13 amino acids. The CDR3 loop is CASSFQGDYGYTF. The CDR3 coding sequence is TGTGCCAGCAGTTTTCAGGGCGACTATGGCTACACCTTC.

This chain uses TRBV7-2 with TRBJ1-2, with 10 bases lining up with TRBD1. V was clipped by 6 bases and J by 3 bases; unmatched bases: 4. CDR3 length equals 14 residues. CDR1 and CDR2 from the germline V gene are SGHTA and FQGNSA. The chain's CDR3 is CASSPGTGDYGYTF. DNA of the CDR3: TGTGCCAGCAGTCCGGGGACAGGGGACTATGGCTACACCTTC.

This clone occurred once. This sequence joins TRBV5-5 and TRBJ1-2; 9 nucleotides match TRBD1. The trim removed 4 bases at V and 6 bases at J, leaving 10 bases unmatched. The CDR3 runs 15 residues. Germline-derived CDR1 and CDR2 are SGHKS and YYEKEE (reference sequence). CDR3 nucleotides: TGTGCCAGCAGCCTACCCTCCGGGACAGGGAATGGCTACACCTTC. Amino acids: CASSLPSGTGNGYTF.

V usage is TRBV6-5 and J usage is TRBJ1-2; maybe TRBD1 (6 bases). There are 16 residues in the CDR3. Germline values: CDR1 MNHEY, CDR2 SVGAGI. Trimming left V 0 bases short and J 8 bases short, with 19 bases between. CDR3 loop: CASSYSRSRTAVGYTF. The CDR3 bases are TGTGCCAGCAGTTACTCGAGGAGTCGGACAGCCGTCGGCTACACCTTC.

In its sample, this clone was seen once. The junction shows a germline mismatch at one end, possibly a read error. This CDR3 is CASSLGVANQF. Written as DNA, the CDR3 is TGTGCCAGCAGCTTAGGTGTGGCCAATCAATTT. The V gene is TRBV7-9, the J gene TRBJ1-1; D unclear. The CDR3 length is 11 residues. Per germline, CDR1 SEHNR and CDR2 FQNEAQ (reference sequence).

The chain carries TRBV29-1 and TRBJ2-5; the D gene is possibly TRBD1 (5 bases). Per the germline V gene, CDR1 is SQVTM and CDR2 is ANQGSEA. This CDR3 has 14 residues. Trimming shortened V by 7 bases and J by 4 bases, and 19 bases separated the two germline ends. This CDR3 reads CSATTDPLRETQYF. As DNA, the CDR3 is TGCAGCGCGACGACAGACCCTTTAAGAGAGACCCAGTACTTC.

The chain combines TRBV25-1 with TRBJ2-3, with no clear D. Germline V lookup: CDR1 MGHDK, CDR2 SYGVNS. Trimming removed 5 bases at V and 1 base at J, with 7 bases between. The CDR3 covers 13 residues. This CDR3 reads CASSLDGTDTQYF. CDR3 bases: TGTGCCAGCAGTCTAGATGGCACAGATACGCAGTATTTT.

This chain uses TRBV14 with TRBJ2-2; 12 positions match TRBD1. Germline CDR1 and CDR2: SGHDN and FVKESK. J gave up 6 bases and V 6 bases, and 5 bases lay outside the gene matches. The CDR3 spans 15 residues. CDR3 region: CASRPGQGAAGELFF. The CDR3 DNA reads as TGTGCCAGCAGGCCGGGACAGGGGGCTGCCGGGGAGCTGTTTTTT.

The table lists this clone with a few counts. This rearrangement joins TRBV19 to TRBJ1-1; TRBD1 matches 11 bases. CDR1 is LNHDA, CDR2 SQIVND, per germline (reference sequence). The V and J ends lost 10 bases and 4 bases, in that order; junction bases with no gene match: 5. This CDR3 spans 13 amino acids. The CDR3 protein is CATLDRGRTEAFF. For the CDR3, the DNA is TGTGCCACTCTGGACAGGGGGCGCACTGAAGCTTTCTTT.

Written as DNA, the CDR3 is TGTGCCAGCAGCCAAAGCGTGGGGAACACTGAAGCTTTCTTT. Translating it yields CASSQSVGNTEAFF. The gene calls are TRBV14 and TRBJ1-1, with D hard to call. This CDR3 has 14 residues. Per the germline V gene, CDR1 is SGHDN and CDR2 is FVKESK. V lost 2 bases to trimming and J lost 1 base, with 8 bases between them.